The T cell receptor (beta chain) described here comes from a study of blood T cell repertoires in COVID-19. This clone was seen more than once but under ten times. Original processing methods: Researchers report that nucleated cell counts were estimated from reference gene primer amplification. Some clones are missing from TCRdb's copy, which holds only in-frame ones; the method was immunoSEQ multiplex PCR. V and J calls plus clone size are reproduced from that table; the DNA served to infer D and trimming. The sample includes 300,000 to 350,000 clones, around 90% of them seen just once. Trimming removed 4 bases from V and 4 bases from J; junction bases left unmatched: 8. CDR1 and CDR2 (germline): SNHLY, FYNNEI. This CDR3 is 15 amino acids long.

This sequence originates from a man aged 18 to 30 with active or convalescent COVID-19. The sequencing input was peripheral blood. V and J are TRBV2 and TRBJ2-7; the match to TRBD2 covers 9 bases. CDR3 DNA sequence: TGTGCCAGCAGTGTAGGGGGGACTAGCAGTTACGAGCAGTACTTC. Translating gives CASSVGGTSSYEQYF.